One sample yielded the 6 T cell receptor beta chains listed below, sequenced in a study of cytomegalovirus exposure and HLA in healthy donors. PCR involved 60 Vbeta and 13 Jbeta primers. Here immunoSEQ multiplex PCR was the method, and the copy in TCRdb shows in-frame clones only, minus some. The table has around 97,000 clones, 65% to 85% seen once; the top ten hold over 5%. Material for sequencing was PBMCs. These receptors came from a man aged 40-49 years in good health and CMV-seropositive.

A remark on this clone: Compared with germline, one end of the junction differs, possibly owing to a read error. The gene calls are TRBV7-9 and TRBJ2-7; 8 nucleotides agree with TRBD2. Germline V CDR1 and CDR2: SEHNR, FQNEAQ (reference sequence). CDR3 length equals 14 residues. CDR3 nucleotides: TGTTCCAGCAGCCAAGGACTAGCCTCCTACGAGCAGTACTTC. It yields the protein CSSSQGLASYEQYF.

CDR3 sequence reads: CASSQFRPSGGGDTQYF. CDR3 sequence (DNA): TGCGCCAGCAGTCAATTTAGGCCTAGCGGGGGTGGCGATACGCAGTATTTT. This sequence joins TRBV23-1 and TRBJ2-3, with 10 bases lining up with TRBD2. Being an ORF, TRBV23-1 has a function that is uncertain. J was trimmed by 6 bases and V by 1 base; bases with no gene match: 10. CDR3 length equals 17 residues.

The chain combines TRBV12-5 with TRBJ2-2, with D perhaps matching TRBD2 (6 bases). Deletions cut 0 bases from V and 2 bases from J, with 10 bases between. The CDR3 runs 16 residues. Germline V gene sequence: CDR1 LGHNT, CDR2 FRNRAP. The CDR3 bases are TGTGCTAGTGGTTTGGTAATGGGGGGTAACACCGGGGAGCTGTTTTTT. It is translated as CASGLVMGGNTGELFF.

V is TRBV5-1 and J is TRBJ2-1; maybe TRBD2 (7 bases). The CDR3 runs 15 residues. Looked up from germline, CDR1 is SGHRS and CDR2 is YFSETQ. V gave up 5 bases and J gave up 4 bases, with 16 bases separating them. CDR3 DNA: TGCGCCAGCAGGGGGAGGGGGGCCCAATACAATGAGCAGTTCTTC. This encodes CASRGRGAQYNEQFF.

This sequence joins TRBV28 and TRBJ2-1; the D gene is possibly TRBD2 (6 bases). Trimming took off 1 base at V and 7 bases at J, with 14 bases between the two ends. Germline loops: CDR1 MDHEN, CDR2 SYDVKM. The CDR3 consists of 15 residues. The CDR3 region is CASSLLGGRLNEQFF. In DNA form, the CDR3 reads TGTGCCAGCAGTTTATTGGGGGGACGACTGAATGAGCAGTTCTTC.

Points on this clone: A read error may account for a junction end that differs from germline. The chain has TRBV27 and TRBJ2-7; D might be TRBD2 (6 bases). This CDR3 spans 13 amino acids. In germline, CDR1 is MNHEY, CDR2 SMNVEV (reference sequence). Written as DNA, the CDR3 is TGTACCAGCAGTTTCGGAGGGCCTTACGAGCAGTACTTC. Protein product: CTSSFGGPYEQYF.